Listed here is a single T cell receptor (beta chain). Antigen unknown. Naive CD8 cells lacked CD45RO, underwent positive selection for CCR7 and left out terminally differentiated effector memory CD45RA+ cells. CDR1 and CDR2 (germline): SGDLS, YYNGEE. J was trimmed by 2 bases and V by 4 bases; bases with no gene match: 6. This CDR3 has 15 amino acids. This sample was taken from a study of shared clonotypes between healthy human individuals. Study information: Those who served as donors were a couple of women and three men between the ages of 18 and 49.

Study outcomes and limitations: Tissues were not sampled, only blood, and their repertoires likely differ. The expectation was that sequencing depth would affect clonotype sharing among donors.

Produced via immunoSEQ multiplex PCR; TCRdb's table is partial and in-frame only. Altogether roughly 890,000 clones are present, 80% to 95% being singletons, with the ten largest covering about 24%. Material: naive CD8+ T cells sorted from blood. The receptor comes from a man aged 30-40 years in good health. V gene TRBV9 combines with J gene TRBJ2-3; 8 bases match TRBD1. CDR3 DNA sequence: TGTGCCAGCAGCCAGGACAGGGAACTCACAGATACGCAGTATTTT. Protein: CASSQDRELTDTQYF.